A selection of T cell receptor beta chains follows, all from one sample in a study of shared clonotypes between healthy human individuals. Some clones are missing from TCRdb's copy, which holds only in-frame ones; the method was immunoSEQ multiplex PCR. The sample holds 1.5 million to 2.5 million clones, about 95% seen once. Input material: naive CD8+ T cells sorted from blood. The source of these receptors is a man younger than 35 in good health. Each CDR3 is given without its conserved first and last residue. D genes are given only for firm matches.

V gene,D gene,CDR3 protein
TRBV6-5,TRBD1,ASSYSVGQVSYEQY
TRBV29-1,-,SVELGNTGELF
TRBV19,-,ASSRGATYEQY
TRBV29-1,TRBD2,SVEWTSGSSYEQY
TRBV30,-,AWTPGTDTQY
TRBV2,-,ASSEEWGGDGELF
TRBV27,TRBD1,ASSFSGQPYEQY
TRBV13,-,ASSLGVGTGYT
TRBV5-4,-,ASSSGTEQETQY
TRBV15,TRBD2,ATSSAGVQETQY
TRBV6-1,-,ASSDPGLSYEQY
TRBV30,-,AWSVLGGEQY
TRBV7-9,-,ASSFRDSSYNEQF
TRBV7-6,TRBD2,ASGFCSGRATDTQY
TRBV5-6,-,ASSLVGVLSYEQY
TRBV5-6,-,ASSLETGGAH
TRBV9,-,ASSANSGGRAGEVTGELF
TRBV7-9,TRBD2,ASSSLVSGGPRATQY
TRBV7-3,-,ASSLGPGDTEAF
TRBV5-4,-,ASSLGAGDNSPLH
TRBV5-1,TRBD1,ASSGTGPSTDTQY
TRBV7-9,-,ASSSGTGIHGYT
TRBV9,TRBD2,ASSATSGGLDTQY
TRBV6-1,-,ASSEGYNEQF
TRBV7-6,TRBD2,ASSVGLAGTNTGELF
TRBV27,-,ASSPRTGNTGELF
TRBV15,TRBD1,ATSDRDRPHEQY
TRBV23-1,TRBD1,ASSQSGTGFTEQY
TRBV5-4,-,ASSLDGDTIY
TRBV7-8,TRBD2,ASSTRLAGVSGEQF
TRBV4-1,-,ASSLGADQPQH
TRBV7-2,TRBD2,ASSFYVAGAGELF
TRBV5-1,-,ASTPRGAGEGDTEAF
TRBV15,-,ATSSTSGVGNEQF
TRBV13,-,ASSPRNTDTQY
TRBV6-5,-,ASIPTGNSPLH
TRBV5-1,-,ASSLGPSSYEQY
TRBV6-5,-,ASSYSADYEQY
TRBV4-3,-,ASSQDSFGGEYNEQF
TRBV27,TRBD1,ASSLSGQDGYT
TRBV29-1,TRBD2,SVTSGLGEQY
TRBV29-1,-,SVEGLAASYNEQF
TRBV7-2,-,ASSPHDPDTQY